This T cell receptor beta chain was sequenced during a study of PD-1 blockade in classical Hodgkin lymphoma. Study overall: On a schedule of every 2 weeks, patients received nivolumab 3 mg/kg intravenously. Study results and caveats: Underlying causes for the observed repertoire differences were not defined, possibly disease activity or prior therapy. Significant TCR diversity gains by C4D1 occurred in CD4+ but not CD8+ cells. Those starting nivolumab under 1 year post-ASCT were excluded.

Time point indicated: cycle 4 day 1 (C4D1), after 5 to 7 weeks of nivolumab. Relapses following autologous stem cell transplantation were seen in all patients, with brentuximab vedotin exposure varying. Magnetic negative selection isolated CD8+ T cells from thawed PBMCs. TCRdb's table, derived via immunoSEQ multiplex PCR, lists solely in-frame clones and lacks some. The data show about 7,000 clones, 60% seen once. V trimming: 2 bases; J trimming: 4 bases; junction bases outside the gene matches: 0. The CDR3 consists of 14 residues. CDR1 ENHRY and CDR2 SYGVKD come from the germline V gene. Remarks on this clone: Its target is unknown. The same CDR3 is also encoded by other DNA sequences in this sample.

The V gene is TRBV10-3, the J gene TRBJ2-7, with 12 bases matching TRBD2. This sequence originates from a human donor with classical Hodgkin lymphoma. The source was CD8+ T cells from blood, collected before the fourth cycle of nivolumab. The CDR3 DNA reads as TGTGCCATCAGTGAGGGACTAGCGGGATACGAGCAGTACTTC. Its protein is CAISEGLAGYEQYF.